The subject of this entry is one T cell receptor beta chain. Its cognate antigen has yet to be identified. Nothing much larger sits one base from this clone, and base qualities are not available. This sample is part of a study of identical twins (dated by TCRdb to about 2016). For the wider study: TCR alpha and beta repertoires from monozygotic twins, unrelated adults of various ages and cord blood were deep-sequenced to test whether fetal clonotypes persist. To rule out contamination, the twin experiments were replicated at different times with different library preparation protocols. The investigation overall reported the following: In monozygotic twins, out-of-frame TCR alpha sharing was systematically underestimated by recombination models, although the models agreed with sharing between unrelated individuals. Invariant T cells such as MAIT and iNKT could partly confound zero-insertion analyses, though diverse VJ usage argued against this for most clonotypes. The excess sharing between twins in beta out-of-frame sequences was weaker because fewer shared sequences reduced the signal-to-noise ratio. Fewer insertions were carried by abundant cord blood beta clonotypes, a similar but weaker trend appeared in young adult naive repertoires, and no such trend appeared in memory repertoires. Because the same donors could not be followed over many years, the conclusions relied on cross-sectional statistical analysis. Out-of-frame TCR alpha sequences shared between twins showed an excess of low generation-probability sequences compared with coincidental sharing between unrelated individuals.

Library preparation was by 5' RACE. These reads were obtained on an Illumina HiSeq 2000. Template switching introduced a universal primer binding site; the final cDNA contained a unique molecular identifier, enabling accurate counting of TCR cDNA molecules. Specific primers in the conserved constant-segment region were used to synthesize first-strand cDNA for the TCR alpha and beta chains. To control for contamination, every cDNA library was double barcoded, receiving both a SMART-Mk sample barcode and Illumina barcodes. TruSeq adapter sequences along with Illumina sample barcodes were introduced in two successive PCR steps. Sequencing of the TCR alpha and beta cDNA libraries was done on the Illumina HiSeq platform using custom primers. The paper's data handling went like this. Raw reads were processed with MiGEC to extract unique molecular identifiers, and MiXCR was used to determine CDR3 positions. For each individual, recombination models were inferred using an EM algorithm with the repgenHMM and IGoR tools. Shared clonotypes were analyzed with the tcR package in R, and sharing was normalized by the product of cloneset sizes. To study raw recombination without the effects of thymic and clonal selection, out-of-frame nonproductive sequences were analyzed. Starting from the raw public reads, TCRdb applied fastp trimming at Q25, assembled clones with MiXCR and retained in-frame beta chains. Each CDR3 protein appears once, grouped with its most common genes and DNA. For this entry, the V and J calls and clone size follow TCRdb and not the study's own pipeline. The sample table lists a few hundred thousand distinct CDR3 sequences, roughly 9.8% of them with a count of one. The ten largest clonotypes hold 6% to 8.5% of the sample.

The CDR3 goes from the cysteine to the phenylalanine over 13 residues. Left in the record is the CDR3 DNA by itself, 39 bases read in frame from the first base. As encoded in the germline V gene, CDR1 is SGHAT while CDR2 is FQNNGV. V and J lose 11 bases and 2 bases, and a span of 13 bases separates them. Every donor in the study was a healthy Caucasian. Three pairs of female monozygotic twins, all aged 18 to 29 years, were included in the twin cohort. Positive isolation kits from Invitrogen were used to isolate the CD4+ and CD8+ T cell populations. Separately, the same data were catalogued under a study of yellow fever vaccine responses in identical twins. The other study reports the following: According to the authors, in identical twins the way T cells responded to vaccination appeared partly convergent and partly personalized. The study precisely tracked vaccine-responding T cell clones in identical twins.

Sequenced material: CD8+ T cells sorted from blood. This receptor was taken from a woman younger than 30 in good health. The V and J segments used are TRBV11-2 and TRBJ2-1; the D gene is perhaps TRBD1, from 5 matching bases. The DNA sequence is as follows: TGTGCCGGCCGACAGCCACCCTACAATGAGCAGTTCTTC. Translated, it reads CAGRQPPYNEQFF.